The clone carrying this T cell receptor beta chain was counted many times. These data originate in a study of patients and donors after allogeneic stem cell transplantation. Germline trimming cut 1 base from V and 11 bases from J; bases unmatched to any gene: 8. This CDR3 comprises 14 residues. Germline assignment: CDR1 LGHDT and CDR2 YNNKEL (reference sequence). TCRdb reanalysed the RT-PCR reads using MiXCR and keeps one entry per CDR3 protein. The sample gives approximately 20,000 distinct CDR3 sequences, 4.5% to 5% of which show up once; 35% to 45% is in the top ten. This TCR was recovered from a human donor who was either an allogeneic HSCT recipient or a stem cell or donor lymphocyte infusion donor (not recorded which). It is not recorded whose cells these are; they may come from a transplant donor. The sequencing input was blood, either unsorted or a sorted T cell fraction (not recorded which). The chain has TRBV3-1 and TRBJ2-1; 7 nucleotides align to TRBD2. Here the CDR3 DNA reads TGTGCCAGCAGCCAAGGGACTAGGGTTGGTCAGCAGTTCTTC. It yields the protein CASSQGTRVGQQFF.